This T cell receptor (beta chain) comes out of a study of T cell changes during pregnancy in multiple sclerosis. Data came from immunoSEQ multiplex PCR; TCRdb stores just in-frame clones and leaves some out. The table includes tens of thousands of clones, less than 95% detected once. Germline V gene sequence: CDR1 SNHLY, CDR2 FYNNEI. The junction had 8 bases not matched to a gene; V was cut back by 7 bases and J by 3 bases. The length of the CDR3 is 14 residues. The genes are TRBV2 and TRBJ2-7; 8 nucleotides agree with TRBD2. The material sequenced was peripheral blood, taken in the second trimester of pregnancy. The receptor was derived from a female donor in good health, enrolled as a control in a pregnancy study. In nucleotides, the CDR3 is TGTGCCAGCACTCCGGGACTAGACATCTACGAGCAGTACTTC. Translation: CASTPGLDIYEQYF.